This T cell receptor beta chain was obtained from a study of tumor-infiltrating lymphocytes in primary liver carcinoma. Study-wide context: These patients were men and women whose ages were 30 to 69 years. Tumors were stage T1-T3 N0M0, roughly 4 to 10 cm across. Findings and caveats of the study: The 250 largest clones made up significantly more of tumor than blood repertoires (p = 0.039).

Co-extracted RNA and DNA came from about 19-30 mg of unsorted bulk tissue. Patients were chronically HBV-infected and treatment-naive. As to this clonotype: Antigen unknown. The junction departs from the called germline gene at one end, perhaps through a read error.

Total RNA amounting to around 540 ng was the source from which TCR beta cDNA was made with a constant-region primer. Libraries of TCR beta came from three nested multiplex PCR rounds with slightly modified ARM-PCR. Forward primers for TRBV1-TRBV30 and a C-beta reverse primer served the first two PCR rounds, at about 11 cycles each. TCRdb redid the calling of the multiplex PCR reads with MiXCR, one entry per CDR3 protein. Here the sample spans approximately 37,000 distinct CDR3 sequences, roughly 80% being singletons. The germline CDR1 and CDR2 sequences are SGHAT and FQNNGV. CDR3 length: 15 residues.

The TCR was taken from a man between 40 and 49 years old with primary liver carcinoma and hepatitis B virus infection. The sequenced sample was tumor-adjacent normal liver tissue. The rearrangement uses TRBV11-2 and TRBJ2-2; 8 nucleotides align to TRBD2. The CDR3 loop is CASSYTSGATAELFF. CDR3 nucleotide sequence: TGTGCCAGCAGCTACACTAGCGGCGCAACCGCGGAGCTGTTTTTT.